The clone carrying this TCR beta chain was picked up a small number of times. No antigen is known for it. TCRdb re-derived calls from the PCR reads in MiXCR, one entry per CDR3 protein. Of 600,000 to 650,000 distinct CDR3 sequences in the sample, just under 20% were seen once. As CD8+CD4-CCR7+CD45RA+ cells, naive CD8 T cells were sorted. V was cut by 2 bases and J by 4 bases, with 12 bases left in between. CDR1 and CDR2 from the germline V gene are SEHNR and FQNEAQ (reference sequence). The CDR3 is made up of 15 amino acids. This sample is drawn from a study of molecular identifiers for immune sequencing clone quantification. Study conclusions and caveats: The study reportedly detected spiked Jurkat TCR RNA from one cell among approximately 1 million naive cells.

The receptor was derived from a human donor in good health. Some libraries in this study had Jurkat cell RNA spiked in. The specimen was naive CD8+ T cells from blood, with Jurkat cell RNA spiked in. Sample subset: FACS-sorted CD8+CD4-CCR7+CD45RA+ naive T cells. This chain joins TRBV7-9 and TRBJ2-1; D gene unclear. The CDR3 loop is CASSLSSVPYNEQFF. The CDR3 nucleotides read TGTGCCAGCAGCTTATCGTCGGTACCATACAATGAGCAGTTCTTC.